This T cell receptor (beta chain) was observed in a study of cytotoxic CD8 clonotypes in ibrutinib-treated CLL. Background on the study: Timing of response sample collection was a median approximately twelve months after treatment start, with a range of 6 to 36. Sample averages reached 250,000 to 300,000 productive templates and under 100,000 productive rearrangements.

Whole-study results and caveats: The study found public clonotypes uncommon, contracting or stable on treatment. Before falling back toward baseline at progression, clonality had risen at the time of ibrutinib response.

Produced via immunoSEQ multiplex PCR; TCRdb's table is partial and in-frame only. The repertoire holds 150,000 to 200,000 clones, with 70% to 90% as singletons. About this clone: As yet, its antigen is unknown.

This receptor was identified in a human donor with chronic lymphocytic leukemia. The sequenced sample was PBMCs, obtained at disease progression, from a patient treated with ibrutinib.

The CDR3 nucleotides are TGTGCCAGCAGCTTGGGTCAGGGGTTCTCTGGAAACACCATATATTTT. This codes for CASSLGQGFSGNTIYF. The genes are TRBV5-4 and TRBJ1-3; possible D gene TRBD1, 6 bases. Per germline, CDR1 SGHNT and CDR2 YYREEE (reference sequence). This CDR3 contains 16 residues. V was pared by 0 bases and J by 0 bases, with 10 bases between.